This TCR beta chain comes out of a study of human CD8 memory T cell subsets. Findings and limits, study-wide: High, similar diversity marked stem-like memory and precursor exhausted T cells but not effector memory cells. Estimation by Chao1 suggested that stem-like memory T cells had more diversity than did precursor exhausted T cells.

Magnetic separation of the negative type served to enrich total CD8+ T cells. Duplicate vials of more than 130,000 sorted CD8+ T cells per subset supplied the RNA. Preparation of the TCR beta libraries relied on UMI-labeled 5' RACE. Following a re-call of the 5' RACE reads, TCRdb has one entry per CDR3 protein and lacks DNA. This sample's table has about 6,000 distinct CDR3 sequences. Frequency places this clonotype as large. Its target is unknown. Germline V CDR1 and CDR2: MNHEY, SVGEGT. The CDR3 loop spans 16 amino acids. Input material: CD8+ effector memory T cells (TEM) sorted from PBMCs. Subset: effector memory CD8 T cells, CCR7- CD45RO+ CD95+. The sequence derives from a human donor in good health. This chain uses TRBV6-2 or TRBV6-3 with TRBJ2-1; the D call from TCRdb, TRBD2, cannot be confirmed without DNA. CDR3 loop: CASSWSPGLAYNEQFF.